Presented here are 23 T cell receptor beta chains from one specimen sequenced in a study of T cell repertoires and HLA-DP antigens. No antigen is known for these receptors. Assay: immunoSEQ multiplex PCR; the TCRdb copy retains only in-frame clones and omits some. Among around 100,000 clones listed, more than 85% were seen once. Sequencing was performed on CD4+ T cells from PBMCs. Receptors originate from a woman in her late teens or twenties in good health and CMV-seronegative.

CDR3 protein: CASSLRTGGLYEQYF. CDR3 DNA sequence: TGCGCCAGCAGCTTAAGGACAGGGGGGCTTTACGAGCAGTACTTC. V and J are TRBV4-1 and TRBJ2-7; 10 positions match TRBD1. The germline CDR1 and CDR2 sequences are MGHRA and YSYEKL. V lost 5 bases and J lost 4; bases outside the gene matches: 8. The CDR3 spans 15 residues.

Only a few counts were recorded for this clone. This chain links TRBV28 with TRBJ2-2, with 9 positions matching TRBD1. This CDR3 spans 16 amino acids. CDR1 and CDR2 from the germline V gene are MDHEN and SYDVKM. V trimming: 1 base; J trimming: 5 bases; junction bases outside the gene matches: 5. The CDR3 region has the DNA TGTGCCAGCAGTTTATTCCGGGGACAGGGTACCGGGGAGCTGTTTTTT. Protein product: CASSLFRGQGTGELFF.

The rearrangement links TRBV21-1 to TRBJ2-7; the table names TRBD1, a call not compared with the DNA. TRBV21-1 is given as a pseudogene. This CDR3 has 14 amino acids. CDR3 nucleotides: TGTGCCAGCAGCGCTCCGGGACAGAGTTACGAGCAGTACGTC. Protein sequence: CASSAPGQSYEQYV.

This clone was counted a few times. V gene TRBV29-1 combines with J gene TRBJ2-5; D unclear. Trimming left V 1 base short and J 4 bases short, with 13 bases between. The CDR3 extends over 14 amino acids. In germline, CDR1 is SQVTM, CDR2 ANQGSEA. The CDR3 loop is CSVEVWSMGETQYF. The CDR3 DNA reads TGCAGCGTTGAAGTATGGTCGATGGGAGAGACCCAGTACTTC.

The V gene is TRBV28, the J gene TRBJ1-1; a weak D match, TRBD1 (5 bases). V shed 3 bases and J shed 6 bases, with 14 bases lying between them. Germline CDR1 MDHEN, CDR2 SYDVKM. CDR3 length: 14 amino acids. The CDR3 sequence is CASSFPQGFAEAFF. The CDR3 bases are TGTGCCAGCAGTTTCCCGCAGGGTTTTGCTGAAGCTTTCTTT.

This clone appeared once. The chain is built from TRBV6-4 and TRBJ1-1; the D gene is possibly TRBD1 (6 bases). Trimming took off 3 bases at V and 9 bases at J, with 8 bases between the two ends. CDR3 size: 11 residues. CDR1 is MRHNA, CDR2 SNTAGT, per germline. In DNA, the CDR3 is TGTGCCAGCAGTGAGGGGGCGAAAGCTTTCTTT. Protein product: CASSEGAKAFF.

V gene TRBV6-5 combines with J gene TRBJ1-3; the D gene is possibly TRBD1 (6 bases). The CDR3 sequence is 14 residues long. Deletions cut 6 bases from V and 0 bases from J, with 9 bases between. Germline CDR1 MNHEY, CDR2 SVGAGI. DNA for the CDR3: TGTGCCAGCAGGCGGGACAACTCTGGAAACACCATATATTTT. Its translation: CASRRDNSGNTIYF.

The CDR3 DNA reads as TGTGCCAGCTCACCACCGGCAAGGACGGACACTGAAGCTTTCTTT. It is translated as CASSPPARTDTEAFF. The chain has TRBV18 and TRBJ1-1; D is undetermined. The CDR3 has 15 residues. The germline V gene has CDR1 KGHSH and CDR2 LQKENI. V was trimmed by 0 bases and J by 3 bases, leaving 11 bases between them.

The chain has TRBV7-3 and TRBJ2-6, with D perhaps being TRBD1 or TRBD2 (5 bases each). Trimming took off 1 base at V and 0 bases at J, with 7 bases between the two ends. CDR1 and CDR2 from the germline V gene are SGHTA and FQGTGA. The CDR3 sequence is 16 residues long. The CDR3 nucleotides read TGTGCCAGCAGCTTAAGTGGGGGCTCTGGGGCCAACGTCCTGACTTTC. Amino acid sequence: CASSLSGGSGANVLTF.

The DNA for the CDR3 is TGTGCCAGCAGCCCACTCGGCGTATCTGGAAACACCATATATTTT. Translating gives CASSPLGVSGNTIYF. The gene calls are TRBV9 and TRBJ1-3; no firm D call. The CDR3 spans 15 residues. Trimming removed 4 bases from V and 1 base from J, with 12 bases in between. Germline assignment: CDR1 SGDLS and CDR2 YYNGEE. The complete variable domain, with remaining parts taken from reference TRBV9 and TRBJ1-3, reads DSGVTQTPKHLITATGQRVTLRCSPRSGDLSVYWYQQSLDQGLQFLIQYYNGEERAKGNILERFSAQQFPDLHSELNLSSLELGDSALYFCASSPLGVSGNTIYFGEGSWLTVV.

The chain carries TRBV5-1 and TRBJ1-2, with 8 positions matching TRBD1. The CDR3 has 15 residues. Germline V gives CDR1 SGHRS, CDR2 YFSETQ. V was clipped by 2 bases and J by 2 bases; unmatched bases: 5. The CDR3 nucleotides read TGCGCCAGCAGCTTATATAGGACAGGGAACTATGGCTACACCTTC. Protein sequence: CASSLYRTGNYGYTF.

The rearrangement links TRBV2 to TRBJ1-5; 8 bases are a match to TRBD1. CDR3 length: 13 residues. CDR1 and CDR2 from the germline V gene are SNHLY and FYNNEI. With V trimmed by 7 bases and J by 3 bases, 2 bases remained unmatched. CDR3 in DNA: TGTGCCAGCAAGACAGGGGACAATCAGCCCCAGCATTTT. Its protein product is CASKTGDNQPQHF.

This clone has just one count. The chain employs TRBV4-1 and TRBJ2-3; D is possibly TRBD1 (5 bases). The CDR3 consists of 12 residues. The germline V and J ends were trimmed by 5 bases and 6 bases, with 9 bases remaining between them. Germline assignment: CDR1 MGHRA and CDR2 YSYEKL. CDR3 region: CASSAHRDTQYF. As DNA, the CDR3 is TGCGCCAGCAGCGCGCACAGGGATACGCAGTATTTT.

This clone was observed a handful of times. V usage is TRBV7-9 and J usage is TRBJ1-3; weak D call: TRBD1 (5 bases). The CDR3 runs 13 residues. Germline V gene data show CDR1 as SEHNR and CDR2 as FQNEAQ (reference sequence). The V gene lost 3 bases and the J gene lost 4 bases, with 7 bases spanning the gap. CDR3 DNA: TGTGCCAGCAGCTTGACAGAAGGAAACACCATATATTTT. It specifies CASSLTEGNTIYF.

The CDR3 coding sequence is TGTGCCAGTAGTAGGCGGGCGGGAGGGGGCTACAATGAGCAGTTCTTC. It translates to CASSRRAGGGYNEQFF. This chain joins TRBV19 and TRBJ2-1, with 9 bases matching TRBD2. V lost 4 bases, J lost 3 bases, and 7 bases stayed unmatched. CDR1 is LNHDA, CDR2 SQIVND, per germline (reference sequence). The CDR3 contains 16 residues.

The chain has TRBV2 and TRBJ2-1; 7 bases line up with TRBD2. Germline CDR1 reads SNHLY; CDR2 reads FYNNEI. This CDR3 is 16 amino acids long. V gave up 2 bases and J gave up 4 bases; unmatched junction bases: 8. The CDR3 sequence: CASSEYAGEMYNEQFF. CDR3 in DNA: TGTGCCAGCAGTGAATATGCGGGGGAGATGTACAATGAGCAGTTCTTC.

The chain recombines TRBV19 with TRBJ1-3; D unresolved. V lost 1 base and J lost 9, with 10 bases in between. The germline gives CDR1 LNHDA, CDR2 SQIVND (reference sequence). The CDR3 consists of 13 residues. The CDR3 DNA follows: TGTGCCAGTAGTATAGGTGGCGGGAGCACCATATATTTT. Its translation: CASSIGGGSTIYF. The complete variable domain, with remaining parts taken from reference TRBV19 and TRBJ1-3, reads DGGITQSPKYLFRKEGQNVTLSCEQNLNHDAMYWYRQDPGQGLRLIYYSQIVNDFQKGDIAEGYSVSREKKESFPLTVTSAQKNPTAFYLCASSIGGGSTIYFGEGSWLTVV.

This sequence joins TRBV5-6 and TRBJ1-5; D remains ambiguous. There are 17 residues in the CDR3. The germline V gene has CDR1 SGHDT and CDR2 YYEEEE. Trimming pared 5 bases from V and 3 bases from J, leaving 21 bases between. In nucleotides, the CDR3 is TGTGCCAGCAGTTTCGACCGTCCCCAGGCGTTCAATCAGCCCCAGCATTTT. It is translated as CASSFDRPQAFNQPQHF. Based on the CDR3 plus reference TRBV5-6 and TRBJ1-5, the full variable domain is DAGVTQSPTHLIKTRGQQVTLRCSPKSGHDTVSWYQQALGQGPQFIFQYYEEEERQRGNFPDRFSGHQFPNYSSELNVNALLLGDSALYLCASSFDRPQAFNQPQHFGDGTRLSIL.

This chain joins TRBV5-6 and TRBJ1-6, with TRBD1 as a possible D gene (6 bases). The CDR3 has 15 amino acids. Trimming took off 1 base at V and 5 bases at J, with 10 bases between the two ends. Germline V gives CDR1 SGHDT, CDR2 YYEEEE. CDR3 in DNA: TGTGCCAGCAGCTTGACAGGGATGGATAATTCACCCCTCCACTTT. Its protein product is CASSLTGMDNSPLHF. Supplemented by reference TRBV5-6 and TRBJ1-6, the full variable domain reads DAGVTQSPTHLIKTRGQQVTLRCSPKSGHDTVSWYQQALGQGPQFIFQYYEEEERQRGNFPDRFSGHQFPNYSSELNVNALLLGDSALYLCASSLTGMDNSPLHFGNGTRLTVT.

The chain is built from TRBV10-3 and TRBJ2-2, with TRBD1 identical over 8 bases. After removal of 9 bases from V and 3 bases from J, the junction contained 6 bases not matched to a gene. From germline, CDR1 is ENHRY and CDR2 SYGVKD. This CDR3 comprises 14 residues. CDR3 residues: CAIQGARDTGELFF. The CDR3 DNA sequence: TGTGCCATTCAGGGGGCGCGGGACACCGGGGAGCTGTTTTTT.

The rearrangement uses TRBV2 and TRBJ2-7; either TRBD1 or TRBD2 may supply D (5 bases each). Trimming cost V 5 bases and J 9 bases, with 11 bases left between them. CDR1 and CDR2 (germline): SNHLY, FYNNEI. The CDR3 is made up of 11 amino acids. CDR3 nucleotide sequence: TGTGCCAGCAGTCCAACTGGGGGGCAGTACGTC. Protein product: CASSPTGGQYV.

This chain links TRBV10-3 with TRBJ2-5; D unclear. The CDR3 contains 11 residues. Looked up from germline, CDR1 is ENHRY and CDR2 is SYGVKD. The germline V and J ends were trimmed by 5 bases and 3 bases, with 4 bases remaining between them. CDR3 sequence (DNA): TGTGCCATCAGTATAGAAGAGACCCAGTACTTC. This translates into CAISIEETQYF.

The chain links TRBV7-6 to TRBJ1-5; D is possibly TRBD1 (5 bases). Looked up from germline, CDR1 is SGHVS and CDR2 is FNYEAQ. Trimming cost V 1 base and J 6 bases, with 7 bases left between them. This CDR3 comprises 13 residues. The CDR3 coding sequence is TGTGCCAGCAGCTTAGATCAGGGTCAGCCCCAGCATTTT. Translation: CASSLDQGQPQHF.